This TCR beta chain was sequenced during a study of blood T cell repertoires in COVID-19. Trimming took 5 bases from V and 4 from J; bases not matched to a gene: 8. This CDR3 has 16 amino acids. Germline CDR1 and CDR2: MDHEN and SYDVKM. Per the original data handling: Reference gene primer amplification yielded estimated nucleated cell counts. The data were produced by immunoSEQ multiplex PCR, yet TCRdb's version contains in-frame clones alone and is incomplete. The V and J calls and clone size are taken from that table; D and trimming were inferred from the DNA. The table has about 240,000 clones, about four fifths seen once.

The sample was peripheral blood. V is TRBV28 and J is TRBJ1-3; 10 nucleotides align to TRBD1. The receptor's source is a woman at least 80 years old with acute or convalescent COVID-19. This CDR3 reads CASSQPGQGSGNTIYF. The CDR3 bases are TGTGCCAGCAGTCAGCCGGGACAGGGGTCGGGAAACACCATATATTTT. Full variable domain (rest looked up from reference TRBV28 and TRBJ1-3): DVKVTQSSRYLVKRTGEKVFLECVQDMDHENMFWYRQDPGLGLRLIYFSYDVKMKEKGDIPEGYSVSREKKERFSLILESASTNQTSMYLCASSQPGQGSGNTIYFGEGSWLTVV.